The present T cell receptor (beta chain) was sequenced within a study of T-cell reconstitution after alpha-beta-depleted transplantation in children. This clonotype showed up many times. The authors prepared the TCRbeta library with unique molecular identifiers. TCRdb reanalysed the PCR reads using MiXCR and keeps one entry per CDR3 protein. This table holds some 240,000 distinct CDR3 sequences, around 12% found once. CDR1 and CDR2 from the germline V gene are KGHSH and LQKENI. The CDR3 consists of 13 residues. With 2 bases removed from V and 14 bases from J, the gap between germline ends came to 13 bases.

The source was PBMCs from the stem cell graft donor, collected from the stem cell graft. The chain uses TRBV18 and TRBJ1-6; no reliable D call. The receptor comes from a human donor who donated a stem cell graft to a child with acute lymphoblastic leukemia. The CDR3 region has the DNA TGTGCCAGCTCACCAGCAGTAGGGTTGTCCCTCCACTTT. Protein: CASSPAVGLSLHF.